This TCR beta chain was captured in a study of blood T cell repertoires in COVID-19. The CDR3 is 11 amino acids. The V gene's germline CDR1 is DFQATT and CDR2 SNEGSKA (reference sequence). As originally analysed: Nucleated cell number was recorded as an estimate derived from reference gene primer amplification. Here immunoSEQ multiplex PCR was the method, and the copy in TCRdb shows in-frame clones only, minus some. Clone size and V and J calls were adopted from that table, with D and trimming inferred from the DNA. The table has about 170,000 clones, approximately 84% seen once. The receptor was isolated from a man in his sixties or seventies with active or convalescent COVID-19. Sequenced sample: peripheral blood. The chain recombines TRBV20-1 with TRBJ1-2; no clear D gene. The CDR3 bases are TGCAGGGGAGGGAACAGCTATGGCTACACCTTC. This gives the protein CRGGNSYGYTF.